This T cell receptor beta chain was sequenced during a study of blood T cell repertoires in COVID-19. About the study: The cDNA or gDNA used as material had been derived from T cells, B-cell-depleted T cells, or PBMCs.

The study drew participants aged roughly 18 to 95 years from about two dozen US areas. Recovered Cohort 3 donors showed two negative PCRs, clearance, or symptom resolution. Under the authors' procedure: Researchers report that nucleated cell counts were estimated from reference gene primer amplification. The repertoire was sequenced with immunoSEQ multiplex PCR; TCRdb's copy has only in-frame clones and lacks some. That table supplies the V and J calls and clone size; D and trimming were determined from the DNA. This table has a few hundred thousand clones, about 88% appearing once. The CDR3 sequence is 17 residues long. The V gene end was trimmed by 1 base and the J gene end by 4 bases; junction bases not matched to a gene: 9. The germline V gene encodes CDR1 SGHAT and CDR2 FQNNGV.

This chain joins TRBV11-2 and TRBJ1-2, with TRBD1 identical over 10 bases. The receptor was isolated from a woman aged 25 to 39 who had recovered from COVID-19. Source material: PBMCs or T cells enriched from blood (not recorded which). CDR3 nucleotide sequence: TGTGCCAGCAGCTTAGGTAGGGGACAGGGGAAGGTCTATGGCTACACCTTC. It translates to CASSLGRGQGKVYGYTF.